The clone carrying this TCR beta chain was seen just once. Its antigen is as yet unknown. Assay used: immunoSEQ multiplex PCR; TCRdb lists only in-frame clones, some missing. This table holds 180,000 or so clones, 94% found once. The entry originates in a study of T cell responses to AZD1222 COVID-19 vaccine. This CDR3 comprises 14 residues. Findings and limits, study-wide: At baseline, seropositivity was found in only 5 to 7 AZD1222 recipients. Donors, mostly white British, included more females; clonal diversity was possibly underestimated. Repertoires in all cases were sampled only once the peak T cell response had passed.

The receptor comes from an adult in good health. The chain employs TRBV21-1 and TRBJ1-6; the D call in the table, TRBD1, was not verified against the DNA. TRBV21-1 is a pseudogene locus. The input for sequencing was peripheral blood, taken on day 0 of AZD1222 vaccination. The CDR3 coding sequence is TGTGCCAGCAGACTGACAGGGGAAGGGTCACCCCTCCACTTT. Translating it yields CASRLTGEGSPLHF.